A selection of T cell receptor beta chains follows, all from one sample in a study of spatial heterogeneity in lung cancer. TCRdb re-called the 5' RACE reads through MiXCR, storing one row per CDR3 protein. The sample contains around 15,000 distinct CDR3 sequences, 15% to 20% of which appear only once. The sequencing used PBMCs, collected at follow-up. Receptor source: a male donor with early-stage non-small cell lung cancer. CDR3s include the opening cysteine and the closing phenylalanine or tryptophan. D genes are given only for firm matches. Not every row has a clone size; where given, it reads once, few, many or a size class.

d_call: -; v_call: TRBV11-2; cdr3_length: 15; j_call: TRBJ2-5; clone_size: medium-sized; cdr3_aa: CASSLGSTSGETQYF; cdr3_nt: TGTGCCAGCAGCTTAGGGTCGACTAGTGGAGAGACCCAGTACTTC
d_call: -; v_call: TRBV7-8; cdr3_length: 13; j_call: TRBJ2-1; clone_size: many; cdr3_aa: CASTRSRVNEQFF; cdr3_nt: TGTGCCAGCACCAGATCAAGAGTAAATGAGCAGTTCTTC
d_call: -; v_call: TRBV27; cdr3_length: 9; j_call: TRBJ2-7; clone_size: many; cdr3_aa: CASGTEQYF; cdr3_nt: TGTGCCAGCGGGACAGAGCAGTACTTC
d_call: -; v_call: TRBV6-1; cdr3_length: 14; j_call: TRBJ1-6; clone_size: -; cdr3_aa: CASSPGPPPSPLHF; cdr3_nt: TGTGCCAGCAGCCCGGGACCGCCACCTTCACCCCTCCACTTT
d_call: -; v_call: TRBV7-3; cdr3_length: 13; j_call: TRBJ2-1; clone_size: -; cdr3_aa: CASSTRLADEQFF; cdr3_nt: TGTGCCAGCAGCACCCGACTTGCCGATGAGCAGTTCTTC
d_call: -; v_call: TRBV20-1; cdr3_length: 12; j_call: TRBJ2-3; clone_size: few; cdr3_aa: CSASRPQDTQYF; cdr3_nt: TGCAGTGCTAGCCGACCACAAGATACGCAGTATTTT
d_call: -; v_call: TRBV15; cdr3_length: 15; j_call: TRBJ1-4; clone_size: few; cdr3_aa: CATSWTGGVGEKLFF; cdr3_nt: TGTGCCACCAGCTGGACGGGAGGGGTAGGAGAAAAACTGTTTTTT
d_call: -; v_call: TRBV6-4; cdr3_length: 16; j_call: TRBJ1-2; clone_size: -; cdr3_aa: CASSREQEGGANGYTF; cdr3_nt: TGTGCCAGCAGTAGAGAACAGGAGGGAGGTGCTAATGGCTACACCTTC
d_call: -; v_call: TRBV5-1; cdr3_length: 16; j_call: TRBJ2-7; clone_size: few; cdr3_aa: CASSFDSGLGSYEQYF; cdr3_nt: TGCGCCAGCAGCTTTGATTCAGGACTTGGCTCCTACGAGCAGTACTTC
d_call: -; v_call: TRBV5-1; cdr3_length: 17; j_call: TRBJ2-4; clone_size: -; cdr3_aa: CASSLAGESGAKNIQYF; cdr3_nt: TGCGCCAGCAGCTTGGCCGGGGAGTCTGGGGCCAAAAACATTCAGTACTTC
d_call: -; v_call: TRBV20-1; cdr3_length: 14; j_call: TRBJ2-3; clone_size: many; cdr3_aa: CSARDVLYTDTQYF; cdr3_nt: TGCAGTGCTAGAGATGTACTTTACACAGATACGCAGTATTTT
d_call: -; v_call: TRBV18; cdr3_length: 15; j_call: TRBJ2-1; clone_size: many; cdr3_aa: CASSPSLESYNEQFF; cdr3_nt: TGTGCCAGCTCACCCTCGTTAGAGTCCTACAATGAGCAGTTCTTC
d_call: -; v_call: TRBV6-6; cdr3_length: 13; j_call: TRBJ2-3; clone_size: -; cdr3_aa: CASRVTSTDTQYF; cdr3_nt: TGTGCCAGCAGGGTAACGAGCACAGATACGCAGTATTTT
d_call: -; v_call: TRBV5-4; cdr3_length: 16; j_call: TRBJ2-1; clone_size: medium-sized; cdr3_aa: CASSITGRGTYNEQFF; cdr3_nt: TGTGCCAGCAGCATAACAGGGAGGGGAACCTACAATGAGCAGTTCTTC
d_call: TRBD1; v_call: TRBV5-1; cdr3_length: 15; j_call: TRBJ2-2; clone_size: once; cdr3_aa: CASSETNTGAGELFF; cdr3_nt: TGCGCCAGCAGCGAAACGAACACAGGGGCCGGGGAGCTGTTTTTT
d_call: -; v_call: TRBV7-8; cdr3_length: 16; j_call: TRBJ2-5; clone_size: medium-sized; cdr3_aa: CASSLVNRVSGETQYF; cdr3_nt: TGTGCCAGCAGCTTAGTAAACAGGGTCAGTGGAGAGACCCAGTACTTC
d_call: TRBD1; v_call: TRBV4-3; cdr3_length: 16; j_call: TRBJ2-2; clone_size: few; cdr3_aa: CASSPARTGNTGELFF; cdr3_nt: TGCGCCAGCAGCCCAGCCCGGACAGGGAACACCGGGGAGCTGTTTTTT
d_call: -; v_call: TRBV7-8; cdr3_length: 15; j_call: TRBJ1-5; clone_size: medium-sized; cdr3_aa: CASSSREFGNQPQHF; cdr3_nt: TGTGCCAGCAGCTCCAGGGAATTCGGCAATCAGCCCCAGCATTTT
d_call: -; v_call: TRBV12-3/TRBV12-4; cdr3_length: 13; j_call: TRBJ1-6; clone_size: few; cdr3_aa: CASSFQGSSPLHF; cdr3_nt: TGTGCCAGCAGTTTCCAGGGAAGTTCACCCCTCCACTTT
d_call: TRBD2; v_call: TRBV7-3; cdr3_length: 16; j_call: TRBJ2-5; clone_size: many; cdr3_aa: CASSLEPSGGQETQYF; cdr3_nt: TGTGCCAGCAGCTTAGAGCCTAGCGGGGGCCAAGAGACCCAGTACTTC
d_call: -; v_call: TRBV4-2; cdr3_length: 14; j_call: TRBJ2-2; clone_size: -; cdr3_aa: CASGTTSNTGELFF; cdr3_nt: TGTGCCAGCGGGACAACCTCGAACACCGGGGAGCTGTTTTTT
d_call: -; v_call: TRBV4-1; cdr3_length: 14; j_call: TRBJ2-3; clone_size: -; cdr3_aa: CASSLYRQGDTQYF; cdr3_nt: TGCGCCAGCAGCCTCTATCGTCAGGGAGATACGCAGTATTTT
d_call: -; v_call: TRBV5-5; cdr3_length: 14; j_call: TRBJ1-5; clone_size: few; cdr3_aa: CASSLDGAGQPQHF; cdr3_nt: TGTGCCAGCAGCTTGGATGGGGCTGGTCAGCCCCAGCATTTT
d_call: -; v_call: TRBV7-9; cdr3_length: 14; j_call: TRBJ1-6; clone_size: medium-sized; cdr3_aa: CASSPPTAYSPLHF; cdr3_nt: TGTGCCAGCAGCCCCCCGACGGCGTACTCACCCCTCCACTTT
d_call: -; v_call: TRBV12-3/TRBV12-4; cdr3_length: 17; j_call: TRBJ2-7; clone_size: medium-sized; cdr3_aa: CASSPRRSTSRTYEQYF; cdr3_nt: TGTGCCAGCAGCCCCCGGCGGAGTACTAGCCGGACCTACGAGCAGTACTTC
d_call: -; v_call: TRBV12-3/TRBV12-4; cdr3_length: 13; j_call: TRBJ2-5; clone_size: -; cdr3_aa: CASSRQVQETQYF; cdr3_nt: TGTGCCAGCAGCCGCCAGGTTCAAGAGACCCAGTACTTC
d_call: -; v_call: TRBV20-1; cdr3_length: 10; j_call: TRBJ1-2; clone_size: -; cdr3_aa: CSAQSYGYTF; cdr3_nt: TGCAGTGCACAGTCTTATGGCTACACCTTC